The next 32 T cell receptor beta chains were all read from a single sample in a study of cytomegalovirus exposure and HLA in healthy donors. The PCR used 60 Vbeta and 13 Jbeta primers. Assay: immunoSEQ multiplex PCR; the TCRdb copy retains only in-frame clones and omits some. Found here are 190,000 or so clones, roughly 77% of them singletons; the top ten hold around 0.42%. Sequences were obtained from PBMCs. All receptors derive from a male donor in good health and CMV-seropositive.

This chain's CDR3 is CASSHHRQVNTEAFF. DNA for the CDR3: TGTGCCAGCAGCCATCACCGACAGGTAAACACTGAAGCTTTCTTT. The gene calls are TRBV4-2 and TRBJ1-1; tentative D call: TRBD1 (6 bases). CDR1 is LGHNA and CDR2 is YNFKEQ in the germline V gene. With 3 bases removed from V and 2 bases from J, the gap between germline ends came to 13 bases. This CDR3 is 15 amino acids long.

V and J are TRBV5-6 and TRBJ2-7, with D possibly TRBD2 on 6 matching bases. Germline V lookup: CDR1 SGHDT, CDR2 YYEEEE. This CDR3 has 14 residues. Trimming removed 3 bases from V and 4 bases from J, with 14 bases in between. The CDR3 nucleotides read TGTGCCAGCAGCTGGGGCGGGACTGCGTACGAGCAGTACTTC. Its protein product is CASSWGGTAYEQYF.

This clone has only a few counts. The chain uses TRBV7-6 and TRBJ1-2, with TRBD1 as a possible D gene (6 bases). Germline CDR1 and CDR2: SGHVS and FNYEAQ. CDR3 length: 15 residues. Deletions cut 1 base from V and 1 base from J, with 10 bases between. The CDR3 DNA sequence: TGTGCCAGCAGCTTAGTACAGGGCTTTAACTATGGCTACACCTTC. It codes for CASSLVQGFNYGYTF.

The V call is TRBV6-5, the J call TRBJ1-2, with 7 bases identical to TRBD1. J was trimmed by 7 bases and V by 4 bases; bases with no gene match: 6. The V gene's germline CDR1 is MNHEY and CDR2 SVGAGI. The CDR3 contains 13 residues. The CDR3 is CASSFTGAGGYTF. CDR3 DNA: TGTGCCAGCAGTTTCACAGGGGCGGGTGGCTACACCTTC.

This sequence joins TRBV5-4 and TRBJ2-2; D perhaps matches TRBD2 (5 bases). The germline V and J ends were trimmed by 0 bases and 4 bases, with 7 bases remaining between them. There are 14 residues in the CDR3. The germline V gene encodes CDR1 SGHNT and CDR2 YYREEE (reference sequence). CDR3: CASSLAGFTGELFF. CDR3 coding DNA: TGTGCCAGCAGCTTGGCGGGATTCACCGGGGAGCTGTTTTTT.

This chain links TRBV4-2 with TRBJ1-2; D remains ambiguous. Germline CDR1 reads LGHNA; CDR2 reads YNFKEQ. Trimming left V 10 bases short and J 6 bases short, with 15 bases between. The CDR3 loop spans 12 amino acids. DNA for the CDR3: TGTGCCACCTTAGCCGGGGATGATGGCTACACCTTC. This codes for CATLAGDDGYTF.

This clone was seen a few times. This chain links TRBV30 with TRBJ1-6; D unclear. With 2 bases removed from V and 8 bases from J, the gap between germline ends came to 10 bases. CDR1 is GTSNPN and CDR2 is SVGIG in the germline V gene (reference sequence). This CDR3 has 13 residues. The DNA of the CDR3 is TGTGCCTGGAGTCCCGACATGCATTCACCCCTCCACTTT. Translation: CAWSPDMHSPLHF.

The V call is TRBV28, the J call TRBJ2-5; 7 bases are shared with TRBD1. V lost 6 bases to trimming and J lost 7 bases; unmatched junction nucleotides: 5. The germline V gene encodes CDR1 MDHEN and CDR2 SYDVKM. This CDR3 is built from 12 residues. CDR3 DNA sequence: TGTGCCAGCAGGGGGACAGAGGGGACCCAGTACTTC. It codes for CASRGTEGTQYF. The entire variable domain, with the rest obtained from reference TRBV28 and TRBJ2-5, is as follows: DVKVTQSSRYLVKRTGEKVFLECVQDMDHENMFWYRQDPGLGLRLIYFSYDVKMKEKGDIPEGYSVSREKKERFSLILESASTNQTSMYLCASRGTEGTQYFGPGTRLLVL.

V and J are TRBV5-1 and TRBJ1-1, with TRBD1 as a possible D gene (5 bases). Germline V CDR1 and CDR2: SGHRS, YFSETQ. The ends were cut back, 1 base at V and 5 bases at J, with 12 bases in the middle. The CDR3 is 14 amino acids. The CDR3 nucleotides read TGCGCCAGCAGCTTGCAGGGCCTCGGGACTGAAGCTTTCTTT. Amino acids: CASSLQGLGTEAFF.

The chain uses TRBV2 and TRBJ2-7; TRBD2 is a possible D gene (7 bases). Germline assignment: CDR1 SNHLY and CDR2 FYNNEI. The CDR3 loop spans 16 amino acids. V was cut by 7 bases and J by 0 bases, with 19 bases left in between. The CDR3 nucleotides are TGTGCCAGCACCACTTCGGGGGGCAGTTCCTCCTACGAGCAGTACTTC. Protein product: CASTTSGGSSSYEQYF.

The chain has TRBV5-1 and TRBJ2-5; D gene ambiguous. The last part of the DNA fits TRBJ2-7 better; the J call may be wrong. The CDR3 consists of 14 residues. The germline V gene encodes CDR1 SGHRS and CDR2 YFSETQ. CDR3 loop: CASSLEPLSYEQYF. The CDR3 DNA reads as TGCGCCAGCAGCTTGGAGCCGCTGAGTTACGAGCAGTACTTC.

The V call is TRBV7-2, the J call TRBJ2-5; 8 nucleotides align to TRBD2. The J segment lost 0 bases and the V segment lost 2 bases, leaving 5 bases of the junction unmatched. CDR1 and CDR2 from the germline V gene are SGHTA and FQGNSA. This CDR3 has 16 residues. This CDR3 is CASSLKRGGNQETQYF. CDR3 nucleotide sequence: TGTGCCAGCAGCTTAAAACGGGGGGGAAACCAAGAGACCCAGTACTTC.

The chain has TRBV27 and TRBJ2-3; no clear D. This CDR3 spans 13 amino acids. V shed 4 bases and J shed 2 bases, with 7 bases lying between them. CDR1 is MNHEY and CDR2 is SMNVEV in the germline V gene (reference sequence). The CDR3 loop reads CASSSQSTDTQYF. CDR3 nucleotides: TGTGCCAGCAGTTCCCAATCCACAGATACGCAGTATTTT.

The V and J genes are TRBV7-9 and TRBJ1-3, with unresolved D. V was trimmed by 6 bases and J by 0 bases, leaving 9 bases between them. There are 14 residues in the CDR3. Germline CDR1 is SEHNR and CDR2 is FQNEAQ (reference sequence). The CDR3 DNA sequence: TGTGCCAGCAGGAACATCGTCTCTGGAAACACCATATATTTT. The encoded protein is CASRNIVSGNTIYF.

This chain links TRBV11-2 with TRBJ2-5, with D perhaps matching TRBD2 (6 bases). This CDR3 has 15 amino acids. Between the trimmed V and J ends, which lost 5 bases and 1 base, there was a span of 14 bases. The germline CDR1 and CDR2 sequences are SGHAT and FQNNGV. The CDR3 here is CASSPAGRLQETQYF. The CDR3 nucleotides read TGTGCCAGCAGCCCCGCGGGACGCCTCCAAGAGACCCAGTACTTC. The full variable domain, its missing parts supplied by reference TRBV11-2 and TRBJ2-5, is EAGVAQSPRYKIIEKRQSVAFWCNPISGHATLYWYQQILGQGPKLLIQFQNNGVVDDSQLPKDRFSAERLKGVDSTLKIQPAKLEDSAVYLCASSPAGRLQETQYFGPGTRLLVL.

The table lists this clone with a count of one. The chain recombines TRBV9 with TRBJ1-3; D unresolved. The CDR3 runs 13 residues. From germline, CDR1 is SGDLS and CDR2 YYNGEE. Trimming pared 3 bases from V and 2 bases from J, leaving 6 bases between. CDR3 amino acids: CASSASTGNTIYF. The CDR3 region has the DNA TGTGCCAGCAGCGCAAGCACTGGAAACACCATATATTTT.

This sequence joins TRBV2 and TRBJ1-4, with unresolved D. This CDR3 region has 15 residues. Trimming pared 4 bases from V and 4 bases from J, leaving 13 bases between. Germline V gene lookup returns CDR1 SNHLY and CDR2 FYNNEI. The CDR3 DNA reads TGTGCCAGCAGTGTGGGCCTTACACTTAATGAAAAACTGTTTTTT. It encodes CASSVGLTLNEKLFF.

This clone was seen just once. V gene TRBV19 combines with J gene TRBJ2-7; no firm D call. Germline V gene data show CDR1 as LNHDA and CDR2 as SQIVND (reference sequence). V lost 1 base and J 4 bases, leaving 11 bases between the germline ends. The CDR3 extends over 14 amino acids. The CDR3 region is CASSIGTLDYEQYF. DNA for the CDR3: TGTGCCAGTAGTATAGGTACGTTAGATTACGAGCAGTACTTC. The whole variable domain, remainder taken from reference TRBV19 and TRBJ2-7, is DGGITQSPKYLFRKEGQNVTLSCEQNLNHDAMYWYRQDPGQGLRLIYYSQIVNDFQKGDIAEGYSVSREKKESFPLTVTSAQKNPTAFYLCASSIGTLDYEQYFGPGTRLTVT.

This clone has a single count. This chain connects TRBV9 to TRBJ2-7; 10 positions agree with TRBD1. With V trimmed by 3 bases and J by 5 bases, 5 bases remained unmatched. Germline CDR1 SGDLS, CDR2 YYNGEE. The CDR3 has 14 amino acids. DNA for the CDR3: TGTGCCAGCAGCGCAGACAGGGGGCAGGACGAGCAGTACTTC. As protein: CASSADRGQDEQYF.

V and J are TRBV6-1 and TRBJ1-3; D is unclear. The CDR3 spans 13 residues. The ends were cut back, 7 bases at V and 4 bases at J, with 11 bases in the middle. From germline, CDR1 is MNHNS and CDR2 SASEGT. The CDR3 DNA reads TGTGCCAGCACCCGAACAGACGGAAACACCATATATTTT. This sequence encodes CASTRTDGNTIYF.

The J gene is TRBJ1-2, the V gene TRBV5-5, with a weak D call TRBD1 (5 bases). Trimming shortened V by 5 bases and J by 4 bases, and 12 bases separated the two germline ends. Germline CDR1 SGHKS, CDR2 YYEKEE (reference sequence). This CDR3 is built from 13 residues. The CDR3 loop is CASSGGTLYGYTF. DNA for the CDR3: TGTGCCAGCAGTGGGGGGACCCTCTATGGCTACACCTTC.

V usage is TRBV5-1 and J usage is TRBJ1-1; D not certain. Germline-derived CDR1 and CDR2 are SGHRS and YFSETQ. The ends were cut back, 6 bases at V and 1 base at J, with 4 bases in the middle. The CDR3 has 11 residues. The DNA of the CDR3 is TGCGCCAGCATACAGAACACTGAAGCTTTCTTT. Translation: CASIQNTEAFF. The entire variable domain, with the rest obtained from reference TRBV5-1 and TRBJ1-1, is as follows: KAGVTQTPRYLIKTRGQQVTLSCSPISGHRSVSWYQQTPGQGLQFLFEYFSETQRNKGNFPGRFSGRQFSNSRSEMNVSTLELGDSALYLCASIQNTEAFFGQGTRLTVV.

V gene TRBV11-3 combines with J gene TRBJ2-1; D is unclear. CDR3 length: 14 residues. Looked up from germline, CDR1 is SGHNT and CDR2 is YENEEA. Trimming shortened V by 5 bases and J by 2 bases, and 10 bases separated the two germline ends. For the CDR3, the DNA is TGTGCCAGCAGCGCATCGCGCGCCTACAATGAGCAGTTCTTC. As protein: CASSASRAYNEQFF. Drawing the rest from reference TRBV11-3 and TRBJ2-1, the complete variable domain is EAGVVQSPRYKIIEKKQPVAFWCNPISGHNTLYWYLQNLGQGPELLIRYENEEAVDDSQLPKDRFSAERLKGVDSTLKIQPAELGDSAVYLCASSASRAYNEQFFGPGTRLTVL.

This clone occurred a few times. V usage is TRBV7-2 and J usage is TRBJ1-1; the D is unclear. The V end lost 2 bases, the J end lost 3 bases, and 13 bases lay between the germline ends. The CDR3 covers 15 residues. The V gene's germline CDR1 is SGHTA and CDR2 FQGNSA. The CDR3: CASSLTVSLYTEAFF. The DNA for the CDR3 is TGTGCCAGCAGCTTAACTGTTAGTTTATACACTGAAGCTTTCTTT.

The chain uses TRBV11-2 and TRBJ1-3; the D is unclear. The germline V gene has CDR1 SGHAT and CDR2 FQNNGV. This CDR3 region has 17 residues. Deletions cut 0 bases from V and 0 bases from J, with 12 bases between. CDR3 nucleotide sequence: TGTGCCAGCAGCTTAGAGAACGGTGGTTACTCTGGAAACACCATATATTTT. Its translation is CASSLENGGYSGNTIYF.

Remarks on this clone: Sequence at one end of the junction differs from germline and may be a read error. The chain combines TRBV6-5 with TRBJ1-5; D possibly corresponds to TRBD1 (5 bases). The V gene's germline CDR1 is MNHEY and CDR2 SVGAGI. This CDR3 spans 13 amino acids. The CDR3 sequence is CDSRLGRGQPQHF. CDR3 DNA sequence: TGTGACAGCCGGTTAGGAAGGGGTCAGCCCCAGCATTTT.

This clone was detected a few times. J is TRBJ1-4 and V is TRBV4-3; D gene ambiguous. V was pared by 6 bases and J by 5 bases, with 13 bases between. Germline lookup yields CDR1 LGHNA and CDR2 YSLEER. CDR3 size: 14 residues. The CDR3 spells CASRLTPGNEKLFF. The DNA for the CDR3 is TGCGCCAGCAGGCTGACCCCGGGAAATGAAAAACTGTTTTTT.

This clone has only a few counts. The chain recombines TRBV9 with TRBJ1-4; D ambiguous. Per the germline V gene, CDR1 is SGDLS and CDR2 is YYNGEE. V lost 7 bases and J lost 0, with 13 bases in between. This CDR3 has 15 amino acids. The CDR3 loop reads CASGWTGATNEKLFF. The CDR3 DNA reads TGTGCCAGCGGGTGGACGGGAGCAACTAATGAAAAACTGTTTTTT. Combining the CDR3 with reference TRBV9 and TRBJ1-4 gives the whole variable domain DSGVTQTPKHLITATGQRVTLRCSPRSGDLSVYWYQQSLDQGLQFLIQYYNGEERAKGNILERFSAQQFPDLHSELNLSSLELGDSALYFCASGWTGATNEKLFFGSGTQLSVL.

The chain carries TRBV7-7 and TRBJ2-1; perhaps TRBD2 as D (6 bases). CDR3 length: 15 residues. Trimming removed 0 bases from V and 6 bases from J, with 12 bases in between. The germline V gene has CDR1 SSHAT and CDR2 FNYEAQ (reference sequence). The CDR3 nucleotides read TGTGCCAGCAGCTTAGCGACGGGGGAGGCCAATGAGCAGTTCTTC. Translation gives CASSLATGEANEQFF. The whole variable domain, filled in from reference TRBV7-7 and TRBJ2-1, reads GAGVSQSPRYKVTKRGQDVTLRCDPISSHATLYWYQQALGQGPEFLTYFNYEAQPDKSGLPSDRFSAERPEGSISTLTIQRTEQRDSAMYRCASSLATGEANEQFFGPGTRLTVL.

The J gene is TRBJ2-3, the V gene TRBV18; 7 nucleotides match TRBD1. Germline CDR1 is KGHSH and CDR2 is LQKENI. CDR3 length: 12 amino acids. V shed 6 bases and J 6 bases; nucleotides not matched to a gene: 3. The CDR3, as DNA: TGTGCCAGCTCTCGACAGGGCGATACGCAGTATTTT. Its translation is CASSRQGDTQYF.

The chain uses TRBV15 and TRBJ1-5; TRBD1 might be the D (5 bases). From germline, CDR1 is LNHNV and CDR2 YYDKDF (reference sequence). Trimming took 0 bases from V and 4 from J, leaving 7 bases between them. There are 14 residues in the CDR3. CDR3 sequence reads: CATSRDRVNQPQHF. In nucleotides, the CDR3 is TGTGCCACCAGCAGAGACAGGGTTAATCAGCCCCAGCATTTT.

This clone was counted between two and nine times. The chain uses TRBV9 and TRBJ1-4; D is unclear. The ends were cut back, 5 bases at V and 2 bases at J, with 10 bases in the middle. Germline V gene data show CDR1 as SGDLS and CDR2 as YYNGEE. The CDR3 is made up of 14 amino acids. CDR3 sequence (DNA): TGTGCCAGCAGTGAGGGAGTTACTAATGAAAAACTGTTTTTT. This codes for CASSEGVTNEKLFF.